The 9 T cell receptor beta chains below all came from one sample that was sequenced in a study of OX40 agonist ivuxolimab in advanced cancers. Clones were sequenced by immunoSEQ multiplex PCR, and TCRdb holds only the in-frame ones, with some missing. This sample has tens of thousands of clones, with approximately 88% found just once. The source was CD4+ or CD8+ T cells sorted from blood, collected in a trial of the OX40 agonist ivuxolimab. These receptors were obtained from an adult with an advanced solid tumor such as melanoma, head and neck, liver or kidney cancer.

V gene TRBV6-5 combines with J gene TRBJ2-7, with 9 bases identical to TRBD1. CDR1 and CDR2 from the germline V gene are MNHEY and SVGAGI. The junction had 13 bases not matched to a gene; V was cut back by 6 bases and J by 4 bases. The CDR3 has 16 amino acids. DNA for the CDR3: TGTGCCAGCAGCTACCTTCAGACCGGGACAGGGTACGAGCAGTACTTC. Encoded protein: CASSYLQTGTGYEQYF.

V usage is TRBV9 and J usage is TRBJ2-3, with TRBD2 as a possible D gene (5 bases). The CDR3 has 15 amino acids. Trimming removed 0 bases from V and 3 bases from J, with 11 bases in between. Germline-derived CDR1 and CDR2 are SGDLS and YYNGEE. CDR3 nucleotides: TGTGCCAGCAGCGTAGACTCCGGGAAAACAGATACGCAGTATTTT. Its translation: CASSVDSGKTDTQYF. Variable domain in full (rest from reference TRBV9 and TRBJ2-3): DSGVTQTPKHLITATGQRVTLRCSPRSGDLSVYWYQQSLDQGLQFLIQYYNGEERAKGNILERFSAQQFPDLHSELNLSSLELGDSALYFCASSVDSGKTDTQYFGPGTRLTVL.

CDR3 residues: CASTGDRGKRNTEAFF. CDR3 DNA sequence: TGTGCCAGCACTGGGGACAGGGGGAAAAGGAACACTGAAGCTTTCTTT. V usage is TRBV21-1 and J usage is TRBJ1-1; TRBD1, the D gene given by the table, was not confirmed from the DNA. TRBV21-1 is annotated as a pseudogene. This CDR3 has 16 residues.

The chain carries TRBV19 and TRBJ1-2, with a tentative D call TRBD1 (6 bases). Trimming removed 3 bases at V and 2 bases at J, with 10 bases between. The CDR3 loop spans 14 amino acids. Germline V gene data show CDR1 as LNHDA and CDR2 as SQIVND (reference sequence). The CDR3 sequence is CASSIHDRNYGYTF. The CDR3 coding sequence is TGTGCCAGTAGTATTCATGACAGGAACTATGGCTACACCTTC.

CDR3 coding DNA: TGTGCCAGCAGCCCCTTGGTGCGTTCCCGCCAAGAGACCCAGTACTTC. It is translated as CASSPLVRSRQETQYF. The V call is TRBV14, the J call TRBJ2-5; D not resolved. The CDR3 is 16 amino acids. In germline, CDR1 is SGHDN, CDR2 FVKESK. With 4 bases removed from V and 1 base from J, the gap between germline ends came to 16 bases.

This clone was counted a single time. The rearrangement links TRBV15 to TRBJ2-1; D might be TRBD2 (5 bases). Deletions cut 0 bases from V and 9 bases from J, with 9 bases between. The CDR3 is 13 residues long. Germline CDR1 is LNHNV and CDR2 is YYDKDF (reference sequence). The CDR3 reads CATSRDRGFEQFF. CDR3 DNA sequence: TGTGCCACCAGCAGAGACCGCGGGTTTGAGCAGTTCTTC. Full variable domain (outside the CDR3, taken from reference TRBV15 and TRBJ2-1): DAMVIQNPRYQVTQFGKPVTLSCSQTLNHNVMYWYQQKSSQAPKLLFHYYDKDFNNEADTPDNFQSRRPNTSFCFLDIRSPGLGDTAMYLCATSRDRGFEQFFGPGTRLTVL.

This chain joins TRBV6-6 and TRBJ2-1; possible D gene TRBD1, 5 bases. The CDR3 sequence is 14 residues long. Looked up from germline, CDR1 is MNHNY and CDR2 is SVGAGI (reference sequence). V was trimmed by 6 bases and J by 0 bases, leaving 9 bases between them. As DNA, the CDR3 is TGTGCCAGCAGGGACACTAACTCCTACAATGAGCAGTTCTTC. It yields the protein CASRDTNSYNEQFF.

The chain has TRBV7-3 and TRBJ2-3; D ambiguous. The length of the CDR3 is 13 residues. CDR1 SGHTA and CDR2 FQGTGA come from the germline V gene. V was clipped by 1 base and J by 4 bases, with 6 bases between them. The CDR3 protein is CASSLSRPDTQYF. The CDR3 nucleotides are TGTGCCAGCAGCTTAAGCCGACCAGATACGCAGTATTTT.

The rearrangement links TRBV6-6 to TRBJ2-7; D ambiguous. Germline loops: CDR1 MNHNY, CDR2 SVGAGI (reference sequence). V lost 4 bases and J 2 bases, leaving 9 bases between the germline ends. This CDR3 contains 13 residues. The CDR3 DNA reads TGTGCCAGCAGTTTAACGGGTGCCTACGAGCAGTACTTC. Translation: CASSLTGAYEQYF.